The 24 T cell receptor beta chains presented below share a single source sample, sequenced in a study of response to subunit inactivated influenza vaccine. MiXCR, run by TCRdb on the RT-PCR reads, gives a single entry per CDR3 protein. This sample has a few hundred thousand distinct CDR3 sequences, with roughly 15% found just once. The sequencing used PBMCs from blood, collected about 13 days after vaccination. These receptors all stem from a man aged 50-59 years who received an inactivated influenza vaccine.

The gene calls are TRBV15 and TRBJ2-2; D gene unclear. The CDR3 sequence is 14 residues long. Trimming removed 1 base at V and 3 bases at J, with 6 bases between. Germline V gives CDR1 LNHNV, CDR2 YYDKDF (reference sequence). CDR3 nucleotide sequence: TGTGCCACCAGCAGAGTGGGGTACACCGGGGAGCTGTTTTTT. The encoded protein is CATSRVGYTGELFF. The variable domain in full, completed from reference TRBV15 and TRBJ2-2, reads DAMVIQNPRYQVTQFGKPVTLSCSQTLNHNVMYWYQQKSSQAPKLLFHYYDKDFNNEADTPDNFQSRRPNTSFCFLDIRSPGLGDTAMYLCATSRVGYTGELFFGEGSRLTVL.

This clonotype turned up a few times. The CDR3, as DNA: TGTGCCAGCAGTTACTCGAAGGACATCTACTCTGGGGCCAACGTCCTGACTTTC. This sequence encodes CASSYSKDIYSGANVLTF. This chain connects TRBV6-5 to TRBJ2-6; possibly TRBD1 for D (5 bases). The length of the CDR3 is 18 residues. Germline CDR1 is MNHEY and CDR2 is SVGAGI. V lost 0 bases, J lost 0 bases, and 12 bases lay in between.

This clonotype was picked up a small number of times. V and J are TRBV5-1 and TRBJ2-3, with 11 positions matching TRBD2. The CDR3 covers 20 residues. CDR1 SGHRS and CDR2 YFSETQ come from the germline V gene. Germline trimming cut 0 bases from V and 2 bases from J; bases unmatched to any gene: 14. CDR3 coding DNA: TGCGCCAGCAGCTTGGGGGCTAGCGGGGGGTCGTCCATCACCACAGATACGCAGTATTTT. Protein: CASSLGASGGSSITTDTQYF.

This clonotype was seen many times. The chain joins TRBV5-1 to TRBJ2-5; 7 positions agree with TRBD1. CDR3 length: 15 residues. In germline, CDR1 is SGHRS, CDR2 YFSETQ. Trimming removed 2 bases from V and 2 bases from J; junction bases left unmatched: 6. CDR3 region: CASSLQGQGQETQYF. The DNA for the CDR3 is TGCGCCAGCAGCTTACAGGGGCAGGGACAAGAGACCCAGTACTTC.

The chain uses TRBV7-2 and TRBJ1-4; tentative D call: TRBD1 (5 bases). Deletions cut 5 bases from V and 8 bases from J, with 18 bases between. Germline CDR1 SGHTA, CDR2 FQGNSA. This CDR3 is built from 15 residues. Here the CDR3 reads CASSPGSSGSEKLFF. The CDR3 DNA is TGTGCCAGCAGCCCTGGGAGCTCAGGGTCGGAAAAACTGTTTTTT.

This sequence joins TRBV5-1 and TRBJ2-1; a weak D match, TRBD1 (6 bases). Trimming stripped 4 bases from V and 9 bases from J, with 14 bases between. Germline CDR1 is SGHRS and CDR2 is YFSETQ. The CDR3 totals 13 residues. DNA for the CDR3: TGCGCCAGCAGCCTACTCCAAGGGGGTGAGCAGTTCTTC. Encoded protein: CASSLLQGGEQFF.

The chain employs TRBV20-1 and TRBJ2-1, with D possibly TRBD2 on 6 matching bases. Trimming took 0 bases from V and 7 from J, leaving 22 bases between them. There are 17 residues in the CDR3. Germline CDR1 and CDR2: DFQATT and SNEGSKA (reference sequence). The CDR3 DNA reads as TGCAGTGCTAGAGATCCGCTAGCGACCCCAAAGAGGAATGAGCAGTTCTTC. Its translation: CSARDPLATPKRNEQFF.

CDR3 nucleotide sequence: TGTGCCAGCAGCCTGCAGGGGAATGGTCGCTACGAGCAGTACTTC. It is translated as CASSLQGNGRYEQYF. This chain links TRBV7-9 with TRBJ2-7; D is perhaps TRBD1 (6 bases). CDR1 is SEHNR, CDR2 FQNEAQ, per germline (reference sequence). Trimming shortened V by 5 bases and J by 3 bases, and 17 bases separated the two germline ends. This CDR3 is 15 amino acids long.

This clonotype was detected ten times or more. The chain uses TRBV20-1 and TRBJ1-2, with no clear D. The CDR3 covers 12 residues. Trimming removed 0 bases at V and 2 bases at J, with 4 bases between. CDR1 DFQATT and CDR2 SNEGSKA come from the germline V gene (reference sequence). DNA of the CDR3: TGCAGTGCTAGAGATAACAACTATGGCTACACCTTC. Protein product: CSARDNNYGYTF.

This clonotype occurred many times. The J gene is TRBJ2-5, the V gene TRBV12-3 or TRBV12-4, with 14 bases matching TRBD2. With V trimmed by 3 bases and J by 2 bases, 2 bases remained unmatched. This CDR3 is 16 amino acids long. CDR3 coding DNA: TGTGCCAGCAGTTTGACTAGCGGGGGGGGACAAGAGACCCAGTACTTC. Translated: CASSLTSGGGQETQYF.

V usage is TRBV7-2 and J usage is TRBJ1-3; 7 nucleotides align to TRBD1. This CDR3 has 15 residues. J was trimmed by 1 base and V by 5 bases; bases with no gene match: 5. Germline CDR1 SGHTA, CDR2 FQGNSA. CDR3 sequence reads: CASSPGQLSGNTIYF. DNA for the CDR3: TGTGCCAGCAGCCCGGGACAGTTGTCTGGAAACACCATATATTTT. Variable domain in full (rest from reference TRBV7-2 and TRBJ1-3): GAGVSQSPSNKVTEKGKDVELRCDPISGHTALYWYRQSLGQGLEFLIYFQGNSAPDKSGLPSDRFSAERTGGSVSTLTIQRTQQEDSAVYLCASSPGQLSGNTIYFGEGSWLTVV.

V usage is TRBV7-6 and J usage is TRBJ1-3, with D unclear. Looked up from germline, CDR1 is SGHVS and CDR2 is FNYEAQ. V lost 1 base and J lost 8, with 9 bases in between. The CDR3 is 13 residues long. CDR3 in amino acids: CASSLDWGDTIYF. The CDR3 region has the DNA TGTGCCAGCAGCTTAGATTGGGGTGACACCATATATTTT.

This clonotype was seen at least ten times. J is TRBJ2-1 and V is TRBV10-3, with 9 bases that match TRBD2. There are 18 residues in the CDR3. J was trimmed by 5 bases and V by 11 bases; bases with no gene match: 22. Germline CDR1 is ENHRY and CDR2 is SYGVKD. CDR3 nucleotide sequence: TGTGCCGCTCGTACCGGGATCTCCGGGACTAGCAGCAACAATGAGCAGTTCTTC. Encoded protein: CAARTGISGTSSNNEQFF.

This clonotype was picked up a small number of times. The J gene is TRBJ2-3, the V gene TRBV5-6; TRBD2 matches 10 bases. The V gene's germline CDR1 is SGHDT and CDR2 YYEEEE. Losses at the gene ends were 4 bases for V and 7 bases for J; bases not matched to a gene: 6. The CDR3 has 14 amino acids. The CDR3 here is CASSVSSGRHTQYF. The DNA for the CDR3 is TGTGCCAGCAGCGTTTCTAGCGGGAGACATACGCAGTATTTT.

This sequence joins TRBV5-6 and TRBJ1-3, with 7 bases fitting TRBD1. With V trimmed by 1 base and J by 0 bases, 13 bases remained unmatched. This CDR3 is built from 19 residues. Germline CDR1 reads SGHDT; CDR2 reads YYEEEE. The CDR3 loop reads CASSLSDRVSLRSGNTIYF. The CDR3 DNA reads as TGTGCCAGCAGCTTGAGCGACAGGGTTTCTCTCCGCTCTGGAAACACCATATATTTT. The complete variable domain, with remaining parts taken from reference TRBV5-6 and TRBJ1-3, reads DAGVTQSPTHLIKTRGQQVTLRCSPKSGHDTVSWYQQALGQGPQFIFQYYEEEERQRGNFPDRFSGHQFPNYSSELNVNALLLGDSALYLCASSLSDRVSLRSGNTIYFGEGSWLTVV.

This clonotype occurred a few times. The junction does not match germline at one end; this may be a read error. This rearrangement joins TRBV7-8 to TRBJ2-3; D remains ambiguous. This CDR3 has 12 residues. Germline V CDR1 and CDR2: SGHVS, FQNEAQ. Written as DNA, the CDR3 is TGTGCTAGCAGCTCCGACATAACCTGGCAGTATTTT. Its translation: CASSSDITWQYF.

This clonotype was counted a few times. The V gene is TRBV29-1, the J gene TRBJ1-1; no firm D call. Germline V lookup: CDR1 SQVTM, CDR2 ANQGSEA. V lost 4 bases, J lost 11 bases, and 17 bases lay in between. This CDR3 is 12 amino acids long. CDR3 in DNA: TGCAGCGTTGTCGGAAGTACAATTGGGGCTTTCTTT. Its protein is CSVVGSTIGAFF.

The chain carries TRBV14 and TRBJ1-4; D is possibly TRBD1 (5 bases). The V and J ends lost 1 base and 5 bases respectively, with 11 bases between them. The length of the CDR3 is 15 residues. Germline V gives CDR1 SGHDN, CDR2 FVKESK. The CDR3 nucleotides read TGTGCCAGCAGCCAAGGGGGGACGGTAAATGAAAAACTGTTTTTT. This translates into CASSQGGTVNEKLFF.

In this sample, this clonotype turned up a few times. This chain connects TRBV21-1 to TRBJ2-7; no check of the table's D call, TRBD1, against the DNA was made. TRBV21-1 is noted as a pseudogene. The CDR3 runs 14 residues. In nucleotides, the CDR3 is TGTGCCAGCAGCACCGATTACGCACAGGCCGAGCAGTACTTC. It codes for CASSTDYAQAEQYF.

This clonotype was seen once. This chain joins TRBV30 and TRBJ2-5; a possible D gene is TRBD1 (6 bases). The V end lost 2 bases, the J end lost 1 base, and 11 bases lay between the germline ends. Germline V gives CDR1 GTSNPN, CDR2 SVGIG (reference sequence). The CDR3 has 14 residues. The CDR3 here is CAWSRGMGQETQYF. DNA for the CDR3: TGTGCCTGGAGTAGGGGGATGGGCCAAGAGACCCAGTACTTC.

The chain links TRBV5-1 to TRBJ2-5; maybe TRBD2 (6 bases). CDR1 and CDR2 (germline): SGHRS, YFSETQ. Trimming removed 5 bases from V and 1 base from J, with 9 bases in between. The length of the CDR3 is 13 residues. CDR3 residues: CASRWTIQETQYF. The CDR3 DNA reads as TGCGCCAGCAGGTGGACTATCCAAGAGACCCAGTACTTC.

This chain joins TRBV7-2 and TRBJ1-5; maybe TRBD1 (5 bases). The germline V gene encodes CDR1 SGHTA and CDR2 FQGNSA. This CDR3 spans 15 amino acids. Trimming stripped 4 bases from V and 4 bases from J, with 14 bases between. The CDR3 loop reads CASSSFGTNNQPQHF. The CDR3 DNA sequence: TGTGCCAGCAGCTCCTTCGGGACCAATAATCAGCCCCAGCATTTT.

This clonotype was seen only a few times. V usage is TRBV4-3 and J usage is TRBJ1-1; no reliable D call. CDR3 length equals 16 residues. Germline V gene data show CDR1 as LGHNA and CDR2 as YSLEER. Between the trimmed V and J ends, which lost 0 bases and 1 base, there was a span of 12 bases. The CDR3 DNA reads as TGCGCCAGCAGCCAAGAGGAGAGCAGCCCGAACACTGAAGCTTTCTTT. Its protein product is CASSQEESSPNTEAFF.

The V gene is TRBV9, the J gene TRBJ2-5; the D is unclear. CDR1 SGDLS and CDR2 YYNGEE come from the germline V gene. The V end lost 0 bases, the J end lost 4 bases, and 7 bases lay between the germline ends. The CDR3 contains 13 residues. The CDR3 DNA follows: TGTGCCAGCAGCGTAGCTACCGGAGAGACCCAGTACTTC. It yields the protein CASSVATGETQYF.